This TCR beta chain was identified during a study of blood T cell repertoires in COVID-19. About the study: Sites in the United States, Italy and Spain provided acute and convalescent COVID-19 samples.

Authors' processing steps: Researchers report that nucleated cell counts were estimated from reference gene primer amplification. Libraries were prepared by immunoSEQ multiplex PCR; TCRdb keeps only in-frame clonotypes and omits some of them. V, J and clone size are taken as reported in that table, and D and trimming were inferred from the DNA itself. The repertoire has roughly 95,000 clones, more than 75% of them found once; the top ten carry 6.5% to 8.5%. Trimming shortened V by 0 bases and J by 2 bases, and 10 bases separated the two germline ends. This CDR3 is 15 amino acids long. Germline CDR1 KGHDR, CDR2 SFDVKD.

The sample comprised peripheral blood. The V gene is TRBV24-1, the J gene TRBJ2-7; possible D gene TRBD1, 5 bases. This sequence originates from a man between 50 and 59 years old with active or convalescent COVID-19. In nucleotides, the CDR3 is TGTGCCACCAGTGATTTGGCAGGGTGGACCTACGAGCAGTACGTC. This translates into CATSDLAGWTYEQYV.